Listed below are T cell receptor beta chains from one sample, sequenced in a study of OX40 agonist ivuxolimab in advanced cancers. Using immunoSEQ multiplex PCR, the repertoire was profiled, and TCRdb retains in-frame clones only, with some absent. The repertoire holds around 80,000 clones, roughly 86% seen once, with 2.5% to 3% in the top ten. Here the sequenced sample was CD4+ or CD8+ T cells sorted from blood, taken in a trial of the OX40 agonist ivuxolimab. All receptors come from an adult with an advanced solid tumor such as melanoma, head and neck, liver or kidney cancer. The CDR3 runs from the conserved cysteine through the conserved F or W. A D gene is named only where the DNA matches it firmly. Expanded clones get a size class; other rows say once, few or many, or leave the size out.

>TRBJ1-1|.|TRBV2|.
CASSGRKGTEAFF
TGTGCCAGCAGTGGCCGGAAGGGAACTGAAGCTTTCTTT
>TRBJ1-1|.|TRBV7-9|.
CASSAETKANTEAFF
TGTGCCAGCAGCGCAGAAACCAAGGCGAACACTGAAGCTTTCTTT
>TRBJ2-2|TRBD1|TRBV9|.
CASSVGQGDTGELFF
TGTGCCAGCAGCGTAGGACAGGGGGACACCGGGGAGCTGTTTTTT
>TRBJ1-6|.|TRBV30|.
CACLRQGGSPLHF
TGTGCCTGCCTTCGGCAGGGTGGTTCACCCCTCCACTTT
>TRBJ1-1|.|TRBV6-5|.
CASSFWQGQAFF
TGTGCCAGCAGTTTTTGGCAGGGGCAAGCTTTCTTT
>TRBJ1-5|.|TRBV28|few
CASSRGDQPQHF
TGTGCCAGCAGCAGGGGTGATCAGCCCCAGCATTTT
>TRBJ2-3|TRBD1|TRBV19|.
CASSQGQPIDTQYF
TGTGCCAGTAGTCAGGGACAGCCGATAGATACGCAGTATTTT
>TRBJ2-7|.|TRBV11-2|.
CASSPGGRNVQYF
TGTGCCAGCAGCCCCGGGGGCAGGAATGTGCAGTACTTC
>TRBJ1-5|TRBD1|TRBV7-6|.
CASSPGTGDQPQHF
TGTGCCAGCAGCCCCGGGACAGGGGACCAGCCCCAGCATTTT
>TRBJ2-5|TRBD2|TRBV7-6|.
CASSSRLAGRNQETQYF
TGTGCCAGCAGCTCAAGACTAGCGGGGCGAAATCAAGAGACCCAGTACTTC
>TRBJ2-2|.|TRBV9|.
CASSVTGDENTGELFF
TGTGCCAGCAGCGTAACTGGGGACGAGAACACCGGGGAGCTGTTTTTT
>TRBJ2-1|TRBD2|TRBV6-5|.
CASRDGLAGEQFF
TGTGCCAGCAGGGACGGACTAGCGGGGGAGCAGTTCTTC
>TRBJ2-2|.|TRBV27|.
CASSLKTNTGELFF
TGTGCCAGCAGTTTAAAAACGAACACCGGGGAGCTGTTTTTT
>TRBJ2-2|TRBD1|TRBV7-3|once
CASSLMGQGNTGELFF
TGTGCCAGCAGCTTAATGGGACAGGGTAACACCGGGGAGCTGTTTTTT
>TRBJ2-3|.|TRBV18|.
CASSPSLADTQYF
TGTGCCAGCTCACCTTCCCTTGCAGATACGCAGTATTTT
>TRBJ1-5|.|TRBV6-6|.
CASSQNNRVDQPQHF
TGTGCCAGCAGCCAGAATAACAGGGTAGATCAGCCCCAGCATTTT
>TRBJ1-5|.|TRBV6-5|.
CASRSAGSGNQPQHF
TGTGCCAGCAGGAGCGCAGGGTCCGGCAATCAGCCCCAGCATTTT
>TRBJ1-1|.|TRBV7-3|.
CASSLNVDTEAFF
TGTGCCAGCAGCTTAAATGTTGACACTGAAGCTTTCTTT
>TRBJ2-7|.|TRBV15|.
CATGLGLYEQYF
TGTGCCACCGGCCTAGGCCTCTACGAGCAGTACTTC
>TRBJ2-2|.|TRBV29-1|.
CSVAVGGNTGELFF
TGCAGCGTGGCCGTGGGGGGGAACACCGGGGAGCTGTTTTTT
>TRBJ1-4|.|TRBV10-3|.
CAISESASPSSEKLFF
TGTGCCATCAGTGAGTCGGCCTCCCCTTCGAGTGAAAAACTGTTTTTT
>TRBJ2-5|.|TRBV5-1|.
CASSDPGVGQETQYF
TGCGCCAGCAGCGACCCAGGGGTGGGGCAAGAGACCCAGTACTTC
>TRBJ1-1|.|TRBV15|.
CATSRERTGMNTEAFF
TGTGCCACCAGCAGAGAGAGGACGGGGATGAACACTGAAGCTTTCTTT
>TRBJ2-1|TRBD1|TRBV7-9|.
CASSLARMGQGRVNEQFF
TGTGCCAGCAGCTTAGCACGGATGGGACAGGGGAGGGTCAATGAGCAGTTCTTC
>TRBJ1-5|TRBD1|TRBV28|.
CASRTTGGGKPQHF
TGTGCCAGCAGGACGACAGGGGGCGGCAAGCCCCAGCATTTT
>TRBJ1-1|.|TRBV6-1|.
CASSDTGPTEAFF
TGTGCCAGCAGTGATACAGGGCCCACTGAAGCTTTCTTT
>TRBJ2-5|.|TRBV30|few
CAWSVSQETQYF
TGTGCCTGGAGTGTAAGCCAAGAGACCCAGTACTTC
>TRBJ1-1|TRBD1|TRBV2|.
CASSESTGVGEAFF
TGTGCCAGCAGTGAAAGCACAGGGGTTGGTGAAGCTTTCTTT
>TRBJ1-4|.|TRBV7-9|.
CASSLTPDTEKLFF
TGTGCCAGCAGCCTAACACCAGATACCGAAAAACTGTTTTTT
>TRBJ1-1|.|TRBV7-9|.
CASSSTALNTEAFF
TGTGCCAGCAGCTCGACAGCACTGAACACTGAAGCTTTCTTT
>TRBJ2-5|TRBD2|TRBV5-8|.
CASSSRGAGGLETQYF
TGTGCCAGCAGCTCCCGAGGAGCGGGGGGGCTGGAGACCCAGTACTTC
>TRBJ2-3|.|TRBV7-3|.
CASSLTGTTDTQYF
TGTGCCAGCAGCCTGACCGGGACCACAGATACGCAGTATTTT
>TRBJ1-2|.|TRBV10-3|once
CAISEAGKTNYGYTF
TGTGCCATCAGTGAGGCCGGAAAGACTAACTATGGCTACACCTTC
>TRBJ2-1|.|TRBV9|.
CASSVDPTSSYNEQFF
TGTGCCAGCAGCGTAGACCCCACAAGCTCCTACAATGAGCAGTTCTTC
>TRBJ1-1|.|TRBV29-1|.
CSVDHTETLTEAFF
TGCAGCGTTGACCATACAGAGACCCTTACTGAAGCTTTCTTT
>TRBJ1-6|TRBD1|TRBV28|.
CASSRSTGLDSPLHF
TGTGCCAGCAGTCGGTCGACAGGGTTAGACTCACCCCTCCACTTT
>TRBJ1-1|.|TRBV6-6|.
CASIETVGTEAFF
TGTGCCAGCATTGAGACAGTGGGAACTGAAGCTTTCTTT
>TRBJ2-7|.|TRBV5-5|.
CASSGVTGKNLGEQYF
TGTGCCAGCAGCGGAGTAACAGGGAAGAATCTGGGCGAGCAGTACTTC
>TRBJ1-3|.|TRBV2|.
CASSDPGVSGNTIYF
TGTGCCAGCAGTGACCCCGGGGTCTCTGGAAACACCATATATTTT
>TRBJ2-2|.|TRBV19|.
CASSEDIPGELFF
TGTGCCAGTTCCGAGGATATTCCCGGGGAGCTGTTTTTT
>TRBJ2-3|.|TRBV10-1|.
CASSEGGRGTDTQYF
TGCGCCAGCAGTGAGGGCGGGCGGGGCACAGATACGCAGTATTTT
>TRBJ1-5|.|TRBV19|.
CASSPRAHQPQHF
TGTGCCAGTAGTCCCCGGGCCCATCAGCCCCAGCATTTT
>TRBJ2-2|TRBD1|TRBV11-3|.
CASRQGTGELFF
TGTGCCAGCCGACAGGGTACCGGGGAGCTGTTTTTT
>TRBJ2-7|TRBD1|TRBV5-4|.
CASSPVPTGGSYEQYF
TGTGCCAGCAGCCCAGTCCCCACAGGGGGCTCATACGAGCAGTACTTC
>TRBJ1-2|.|TRBV5-6|.
CASSLSRNYGYTF
TGTGCCAGCAGCTTGTCCCGGAACTATGGCTACACCTTC
>TRBJ2-6|.|TRBV13|.
CASSYRDKVDSGANVLTF
TGTGCCAGCAGCTACCGGGACAAGGTGGACTCTGGGGCCAACGTCCTGACTTTC
>TRBJ1-5|.|TRBV6-5|.
CASSSQRGPSNQPQHF
TGTGCCAGCAGTTCTCAACGGGGACCTAGCAATCAGCCCCAGCATTTT
>TRBJ2-1|.|TRBV4-3|.
CASSQDHGGGYEQFF
TGCGCCAGCAGCCAAGATCACGGGGGCGGCTATGAGCAGTTCTTC
>TRBJ2-5|TRBD2|TRBV7-2|once
CASTLAGGGETQYF
TGTGCCAGCACCCTAGCGGGGGGGGGAGAGACCCAGTACTTC
>TRBJ2-7|.|TRBV4-3|.
CASSPTRREVSGHHEQYF
TGCGCCAGCAGCCCCACCCGGCGGGAAGTTTCGGGGCATCACGAGCAGTACTTC
>TRBJ1-1|.|TRBV9|.
CASSAGIGTGNTEAFF
TGTGCCAGCAGCGCCGGAATCGGGACGGGGAACACTGAAGCTTTCTTT
>TRBJ1-6|TRBD1|TRBV5-6|.
CASSKIQGQDNSPLHF
TGTGCCAGCAGCAAGATCCAAGGACAGGATAATTCACCCCTCCACTTT
>TRBJ1-2|.|TRBV6-5|.
CATRAGSGSGYTF
TGTGCCACCCGAGCGGGATCCGGTAGTGGCTACACCTTC
>TRBJ2-1|TRBD1|TRBV7-2|.
CASSLRTGGSYNEQFF
TGTGCCAGCAGCTTACGGACAGGGGGCTCCTACAATGAGCAGTTCTTC
>TRBJ1-5|.|TRBV21-1|.
CASSKRKVWQPQHF
TGTGCCAGCAGCAAGAGGAAGGTGTGGCAGCCCCAGCATTTT
>TRBJ2-6|.|TRBV29-1|.
CSVFSGANVLTF
TGCAGCGTTTTCTCTGGGGCCAACGTCCTGACTTTC
>TRBJ2-5|TRBD1|TRBV19|.
CASSGTGGRETQYF
TGTGCCAGTAGTGGAACAGGGGGCAGGGAGACCCAGTACTTC
>TRBJ2-1|TRBD2|TRBV6-5|once
CASNRGRGGYNEQFF
TGTGCCAGCAACCGGGGGCGGGGGGGCTACAATGAGCAGTTCTTC
>TRBJ2-2|.|TRBV6-5|.
CASSYPNTGELFF
TGTGCCAGCAGTTACCCGAACACCGGGGAGCTGTTTTTT